The subject of this entry is one T cell receptor (beta chain). Trimming took 4 bases from V and 5 from J, leaving 18 bases between them. The CDR3 is 16 amino acids. Germline V gene data show CDR1 as SGHDT and CDR2 as YYEEEE. This sample stems from a study of radiation and T cells in renal cell carcinoma. Profiling relied on immunoSEQ multiplex PCR, and the TCRdb table lists in-frame clones only, not all of them. The sample consists of roughly 150,000 clones, 88% of them appearing once. The time point here: baseline pretreatment blood. This sample's treatment: 15 Gy SBRT to primary tumor, nephrectomy 4 weeks later.

The J gene is TRBJ2-2, the V gene TRBV5-6; D uncertain. The receptor comes from a woman aged 70-85 years with renal cell carcinoma. Sequencing was performed on blood, taken from a patient whose treatment included radiotherapy and nephrectomy. The CDR3 DNA follows: TGTGCCAGCAGCCTTGACTTGATAGGCGGAACCGGGGAGCTGTTTTTT. Translation: CASSLDLIGGTGELFF.